This entry features one T cell receptor (beta chain) sequence. Repertoires were generated with immunoSEQ multiplex PCR, while TCRdb's copy carries only in-frame clones and drops some. There are over 70,000 clones in the sample; approximately 91% occur only once, and 6.5% to 8% lies in the top ten. The data were taken from a study of control samples from healthy donors and cancer patients. This receptor was obtained from a woman in her fifties or sixties in good health. The sequenced sample consisted of blood.

The CDR3 sequence: CASSRGTEAFF. The CDR3 DNA reads as TGTGCCAGCAGTAGGGGGACTGAAGCTTTCTTT. The chain is built from TRBV6-2 or TRBV6-3 and TRBJ1-1, with a tentative D call TRBD1 (6 bases). The CDR3 sequence is 11 residues long. Trimming took 5 bases from V and 5 from J, leaving 6 bases between them. Germline V gene sequence: CDR1 MNHEY, CDR2 SVGEGT.